This section outlines one TCR beta chain sequence together with its context. This sample stems from a study of blood T cell repertoires in COVID-19. Study-wide background: Acute and convalescent COVID-19 specimens originated in the United States, Italy and Spain. Nucleic acid was either cDNA or gDNA, and it came from T cells, B-cell-depleted T cells, or PBMCs.

In the original analysis: Reference gene primer amplification yielded estimated nucleated cell counts. The assay was immunoSEQ multiplex PCR, and TCRdb's table has in-frame clones only and misses some. That table is the source of V, J and clone size, and D and trimming were worked out from the DNA. Of some 90,000 clones in the sample, roughly nine tenths were seen once. In germline, CDR1 is SQVTM, CDR2 ANQGSEA. CDR3 size: 13 residues. Deletions cut 6 bases from V and 0 bases from J, with 9 bases between. Sequencing was performed on peripheral blood. The rearrangement uses TRBV29-1 and TRBJ1-3; D remains unclear. The source is a middle-aged man with acute or convalescent COVID-19. As DNA, the CDR3 is TGCAGCGTCCTGGAGTACTCTGGAAACACCATATATTTT. Translated: CSVLEYSGNTIYF. Full variable domain (outside the CDR3, taken from reference TRBV29-1 and TRBJ1-3): SAVISQKPSRDICQRGTSLTIQCQVDSQVTMMFWYRQQPGQSLTLIATANQGSEATYESGFVIDKFPISRPNLTFSTLTVSNMSPEDSSIYLCSVLEYSGNTIYFGEGSWLTVV.